Ten or more counts support the clone carrying this TCR beta chain. The antigen is undetermined. Everyone who donated was a healthy Caucasian. The entry originates in a study of identical twins. Points from the study as a whole: Models underestimated out-of-frame TCR alpha sharing in monozygotic twins. Twins shared beta out-of-frame sequences in excess, but this excess was weaker. Zero-insertion analyses were open to partial confounding by invariant MAIT and iNKT cells.

TCRdb reprocessed the 5' RACE reads via MiXCR and lists one record per CDR3 protein. The sample carries 650,000 to 800,000 distinct CDR3 sequences, 8.6% recorded once. CDR3 length: 14 residues. Germline values: CDR1 LGHDT, CDR2 YNNKEL (reference sequence). The ends were cut back, 7 bases at V and 4 bases at J, with 17 bases in the middle. These data were also filed under a second study, of yellow fever vaccine responses in identical twins.

The material sequenced was PBMCs. This TCR was recovered from a woman between 18 and 29 years old in good health. The chain recombines TRBV3-1 with TRBJ2-7; the D gene is possibly TRBD2 (6 bases). The DNA for the CDR3 is TGTGCCAGCAAGAGGGGCGGGGAAGTTTACGAGCAGTACTTC. It encodes CASKRGGEVYEQYF.